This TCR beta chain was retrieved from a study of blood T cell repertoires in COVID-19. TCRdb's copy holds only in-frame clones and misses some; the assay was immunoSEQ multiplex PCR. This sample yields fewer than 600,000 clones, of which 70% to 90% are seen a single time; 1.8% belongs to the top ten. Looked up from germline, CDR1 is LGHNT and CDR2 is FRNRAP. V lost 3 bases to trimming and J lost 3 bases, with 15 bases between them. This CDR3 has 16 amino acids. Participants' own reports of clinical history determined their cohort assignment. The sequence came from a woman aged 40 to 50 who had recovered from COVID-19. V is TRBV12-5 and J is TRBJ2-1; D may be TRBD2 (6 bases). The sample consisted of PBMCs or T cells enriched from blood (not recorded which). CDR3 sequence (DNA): TGTGCTAGTGGTTTCTTGCCTGGGGGGAGCTACAATGAGCAGTTCTTC. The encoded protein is CASGFLPGGSYNEQFF.